Sequencing of this T cell receptor (beta chain) was carried out in a study of cytomegalovirus exposure and HLA in healthy donors. At the level of the study: Ancestry clustering placed more than 65% of several hundred genotyped donors in the Caucasian-associated cluster.

This CDR3 has 15 amino acids. With 4 bases removed from V and 6 bases from J, the gap between germline ends came to 14 bases. Germline V gene data show CDR1 as SGHRS and CDR2 as YFSETQ. A note on this clone: The antigen is not known.

Vbeta (60) and Jbeta (13) primers were used in the PCR. Repertoires were generated with immunoSEQ multiplex PCR, while TCRdb's copy carries only in-frame clones and drops some. The data contain about 150,000 clones, 70% to 80% of them seen just once; the ten biggest clones take up roughly an eighth. Overall study findings and caveats: It was about 180 TCR beta chains that were listed as cytomegalovirus-associated. It emerged from a later analysis that several of the most significant clusters appeared to be linked to common viral pathogens.

The TCR sequence derives from a man in his forties in good health and CMV-seropositive. The source material was PBMCs. V and J are TRBV5-1 and TRBJ1-6, with D possibly TRBD1 on 5 matching bases. CDR3 coding DNA: TGCGCCAGCAGCGCGACAGAGTTAACTAATTCACCCCTCCACTTT. It is translated as CASSATELTNSPLHF.